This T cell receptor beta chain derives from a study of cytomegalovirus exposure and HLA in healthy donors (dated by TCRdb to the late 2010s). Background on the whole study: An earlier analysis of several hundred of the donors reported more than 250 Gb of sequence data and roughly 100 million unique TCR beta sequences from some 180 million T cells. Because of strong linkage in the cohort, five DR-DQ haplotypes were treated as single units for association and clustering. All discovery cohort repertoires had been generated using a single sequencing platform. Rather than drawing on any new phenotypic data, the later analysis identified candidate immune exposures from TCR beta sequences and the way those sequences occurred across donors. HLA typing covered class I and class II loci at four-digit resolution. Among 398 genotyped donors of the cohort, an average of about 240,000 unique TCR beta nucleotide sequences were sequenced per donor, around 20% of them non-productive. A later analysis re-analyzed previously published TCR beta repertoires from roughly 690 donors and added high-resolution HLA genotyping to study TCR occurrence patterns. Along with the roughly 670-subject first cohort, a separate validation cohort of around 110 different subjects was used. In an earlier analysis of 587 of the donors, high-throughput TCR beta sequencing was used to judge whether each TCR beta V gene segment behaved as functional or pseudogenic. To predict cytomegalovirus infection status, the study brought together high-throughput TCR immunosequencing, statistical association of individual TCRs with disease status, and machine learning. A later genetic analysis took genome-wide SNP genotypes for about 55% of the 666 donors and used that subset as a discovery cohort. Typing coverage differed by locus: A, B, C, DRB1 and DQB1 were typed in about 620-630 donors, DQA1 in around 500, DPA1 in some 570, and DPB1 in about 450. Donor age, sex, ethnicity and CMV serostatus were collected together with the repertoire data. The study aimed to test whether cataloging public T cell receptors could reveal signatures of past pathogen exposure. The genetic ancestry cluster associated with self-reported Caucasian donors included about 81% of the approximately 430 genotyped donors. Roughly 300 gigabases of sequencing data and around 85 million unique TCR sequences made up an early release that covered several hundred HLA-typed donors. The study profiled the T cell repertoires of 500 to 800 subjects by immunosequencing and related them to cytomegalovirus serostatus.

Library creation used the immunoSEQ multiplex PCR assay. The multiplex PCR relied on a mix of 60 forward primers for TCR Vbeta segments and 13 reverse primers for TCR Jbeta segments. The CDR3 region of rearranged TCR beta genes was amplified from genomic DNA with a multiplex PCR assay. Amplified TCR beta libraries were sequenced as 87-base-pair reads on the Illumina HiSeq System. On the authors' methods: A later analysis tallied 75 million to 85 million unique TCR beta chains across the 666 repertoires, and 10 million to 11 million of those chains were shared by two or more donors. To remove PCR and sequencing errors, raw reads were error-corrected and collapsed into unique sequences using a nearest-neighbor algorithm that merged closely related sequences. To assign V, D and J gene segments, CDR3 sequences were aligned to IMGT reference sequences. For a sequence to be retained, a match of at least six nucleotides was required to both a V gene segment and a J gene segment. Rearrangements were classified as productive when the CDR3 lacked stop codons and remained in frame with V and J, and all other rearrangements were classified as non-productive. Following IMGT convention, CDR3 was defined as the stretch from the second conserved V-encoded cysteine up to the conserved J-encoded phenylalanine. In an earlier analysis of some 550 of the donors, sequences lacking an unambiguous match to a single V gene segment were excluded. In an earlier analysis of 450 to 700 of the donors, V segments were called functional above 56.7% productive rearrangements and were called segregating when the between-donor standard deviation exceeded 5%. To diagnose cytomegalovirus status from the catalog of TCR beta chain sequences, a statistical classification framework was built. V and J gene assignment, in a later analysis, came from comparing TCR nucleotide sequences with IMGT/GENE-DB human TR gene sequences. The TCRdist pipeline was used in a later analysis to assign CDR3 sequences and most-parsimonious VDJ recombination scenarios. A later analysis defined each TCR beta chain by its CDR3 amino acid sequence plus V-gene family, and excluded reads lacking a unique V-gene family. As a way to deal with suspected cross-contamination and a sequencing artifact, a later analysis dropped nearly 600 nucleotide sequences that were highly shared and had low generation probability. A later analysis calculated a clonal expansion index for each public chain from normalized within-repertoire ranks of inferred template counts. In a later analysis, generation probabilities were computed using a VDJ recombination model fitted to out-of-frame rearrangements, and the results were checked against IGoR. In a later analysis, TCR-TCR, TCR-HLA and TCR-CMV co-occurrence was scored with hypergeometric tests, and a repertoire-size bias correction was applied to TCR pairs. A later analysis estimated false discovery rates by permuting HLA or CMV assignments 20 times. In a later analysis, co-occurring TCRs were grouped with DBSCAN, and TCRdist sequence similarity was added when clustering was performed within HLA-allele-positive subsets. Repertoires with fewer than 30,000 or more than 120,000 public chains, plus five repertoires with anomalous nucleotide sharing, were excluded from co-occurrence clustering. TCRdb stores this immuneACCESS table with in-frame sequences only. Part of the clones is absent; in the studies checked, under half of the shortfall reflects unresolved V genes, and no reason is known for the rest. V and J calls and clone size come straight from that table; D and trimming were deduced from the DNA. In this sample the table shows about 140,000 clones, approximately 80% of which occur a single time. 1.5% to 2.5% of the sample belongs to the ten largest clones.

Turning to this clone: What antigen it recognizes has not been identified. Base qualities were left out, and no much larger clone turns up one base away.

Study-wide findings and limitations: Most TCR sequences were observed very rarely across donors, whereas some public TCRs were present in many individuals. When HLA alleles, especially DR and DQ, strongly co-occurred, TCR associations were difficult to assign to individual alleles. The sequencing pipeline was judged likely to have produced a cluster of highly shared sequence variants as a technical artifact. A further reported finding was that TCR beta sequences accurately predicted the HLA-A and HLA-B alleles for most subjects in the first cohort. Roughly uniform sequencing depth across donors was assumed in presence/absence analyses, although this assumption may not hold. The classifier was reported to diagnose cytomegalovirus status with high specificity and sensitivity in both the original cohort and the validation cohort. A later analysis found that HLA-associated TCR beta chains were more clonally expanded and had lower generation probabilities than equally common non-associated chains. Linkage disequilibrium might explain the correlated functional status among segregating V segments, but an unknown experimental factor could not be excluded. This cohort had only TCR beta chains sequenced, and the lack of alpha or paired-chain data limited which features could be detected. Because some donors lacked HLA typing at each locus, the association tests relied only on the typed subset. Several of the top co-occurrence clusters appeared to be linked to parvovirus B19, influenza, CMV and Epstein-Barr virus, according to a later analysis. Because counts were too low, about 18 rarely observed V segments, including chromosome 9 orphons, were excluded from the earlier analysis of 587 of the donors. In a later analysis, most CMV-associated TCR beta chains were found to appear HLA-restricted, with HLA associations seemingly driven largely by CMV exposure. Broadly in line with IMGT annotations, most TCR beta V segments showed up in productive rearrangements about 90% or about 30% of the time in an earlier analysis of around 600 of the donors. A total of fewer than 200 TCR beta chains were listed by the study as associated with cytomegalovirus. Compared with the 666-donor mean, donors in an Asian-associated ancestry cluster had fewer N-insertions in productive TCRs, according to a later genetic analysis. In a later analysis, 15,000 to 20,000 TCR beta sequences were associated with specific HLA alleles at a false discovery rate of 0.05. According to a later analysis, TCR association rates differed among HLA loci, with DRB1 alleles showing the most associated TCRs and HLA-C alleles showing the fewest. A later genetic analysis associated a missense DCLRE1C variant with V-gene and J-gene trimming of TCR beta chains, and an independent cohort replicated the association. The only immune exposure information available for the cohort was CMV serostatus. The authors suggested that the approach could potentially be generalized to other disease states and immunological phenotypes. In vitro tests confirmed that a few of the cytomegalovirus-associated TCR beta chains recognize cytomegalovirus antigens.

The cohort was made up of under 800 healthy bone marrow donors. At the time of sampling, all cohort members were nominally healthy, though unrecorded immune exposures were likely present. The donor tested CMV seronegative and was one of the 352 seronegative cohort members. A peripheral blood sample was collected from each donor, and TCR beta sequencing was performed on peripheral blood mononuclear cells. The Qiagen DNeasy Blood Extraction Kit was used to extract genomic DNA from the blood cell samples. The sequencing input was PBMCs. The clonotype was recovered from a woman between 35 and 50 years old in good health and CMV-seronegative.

The base sequence is TGTGCCAGCAGCCCCTCCGGCAGGGCTGAATCACCCCTCCACTTT. Translated, this gives CASSPSGRAESPLHF. The receptor chain draws on TRBV7-6 and TRBJ1-6; D gene: possibly TRBD1, on 5 matching bases. The CDR3 goes from the cysteine to the phenylalanine over 15 residues. CDR3 DNA only is kept here, 45 bases in frame from base 1. CDR1 and CDR2 were assigned from the germline V gene as SGHVS and FNYEAQ. Trimming takes 5 bases from V and 10 bases from J, and the germline ends sit 18 bases apart.